The 27 T cell receptor beta chains below all came from one sample that was sequenced in a study of human T cells and chemical hapten exposure. The time point here: patch test 2, 6 weeks after DPC sensitization. As to treatment: therapeutic diphenylcyclopropenone sensitization with weekly scalp DPC. One entry per CDR3 protein, called by TCRdb with MiXCR from the RACE reads. The table includes more than 90,000 distinct CDR3 sequences, roughly an eighth detected once. The sequences come from whole blood, collected in connection with sensitization to the hapten diphenylcyclopropenone (DPC). The receptors shown here come from a woman aged 40 to 50 with alopecia areata. Some clones in this sample may be carry-over from other donors' samples.

Ten or more counts support this clonotype. This chain uses TRBV20-1 with TRBJ2-2; D remains unclear. V was pared by 2 bases and J by 0 bases, with 7 bases between. Germline V CDR1 and CDR2: DFQATT, SNEGSKA (reference sequence). This CDR3 is 14 amino acids long. CDR3 DNA sequence: TGCAGTGCTAGAAGGACCCCGAACACCGGGGAGCTGTTTTTT. This sequence encodes CSARRTPNTGELFF.

The chain employs TRBV9 and TRBJ1-1; the D is unclear. Trimming left V 4 bases short and J 0 bases short, with 7 bases between. Germline V gene sequence: CDR1 SGDLS, CDR2 YYNGEE. The CDR3 is 13 amino acids. CDR3 in amino acids: CASSPRLNTEAFF. CDR3 sequence (DNA): TGTGCCAGCAGCCCCCGTCTGAACACTGAAGCTTTCTTT.

This clonotype was observed a handful of times. The chain couples TRBV20-1 to TRBJ2-1; 7 bases map to TRBD2. CDR3 size: 14 residues. CDR1 and CDR2 (germline): DFQATT, SNEGSKA (reference sequence). The DNA for the CDR3 is TGCAGCCACACCGGGACTACGCCCTACAATGAGCAGTTCTTC. Translation gives CSHTGTTPYNEQFF.

This clonotype was picked up a small number of times. The chain joins TRBV19 to TRBJ1-5; D possibly corresponds to TRBD1 (6 bases). Germline V gene sequence: CDR1 LNHDA, CDR2 SQIVND (reference sequence). The CDR3 has 13 amino acids. V lost 4 bases and J 7 bases, leaving 11 bases between the germline ends. The CDR3 here is CASSTGQNQPQHF. The CDR3 nucleotides read TGTGCCAGTAGTACCGGACAGAACCAGCCCCAGCATTTT.

This chain connects TRBV12-3 or TRBV12-4 to TRBJ2-1; 7 nucleotides align to TRBD2. The V segment lost 3 bases and the J segment 2 bases; nucleotides outside the gene matches: 4. This CDR3 is built from 15 residues. The CDR3 region has the DNA TGTGCCAGCAGTTTGGCTAGCGGAACCTACAATGAGCAGTTCTTC. Translation: CASSLASGTYNEQFF.

The CDR3 protein is CASSLFEGRRNEQYF. The CDR3 DNA reads as TGTGCCAGCAGCTTGTTTGAGGGCAGGCGAAACGAGCAGTACTTC. The chain employs TRBV7-2 and TRBJ2-7; a possible D gene is TRBD2 (5 bases). Deletions cut 3 bases from V and 5 bases from J, with 17 bases between. Germline assignment: CDR1 SGHTA and CDR2 FQGNSA. The CDR3 is 15 residues long.

This chain joins TRBV6-4 and TRBJ2-2; D is undetermined. Germline V lookup: CDR1 MRHNA, CDR2 SNTAGT. Trimming pared 0 bases from V and 6 bases from J, leaving 11 bases between. The CDR3 consists of 15 residues. DNA of the CDR3: TGTGCCAGCAGTGACTCCCTAGACGGCGCCGGGGAGCTGTTTTTT. Translation: CASSDSLDGAGELFF.

This clonotype was seen repeatedly, ten times or more. The rearrangement uses TRBV6-2 or TRBV6-3 and TRBJ2-7; 7 bases are a match to TRBD1. Unmatched junction bases numbered 7, after V lost 0 bases and J lost 2 bases. This CDR3 region has 16 residues. Germline assignment: CDR1 MNHEY and CDR2 SVGEGT. Here the CDR3 DNA reads TGTGCCAGCAGTTACTCTCGCCGACAGGGTGCCTACGAGCAGTACTTC. This sequence encodes CASSYSRRQGAYEQYF.

This clonotype showed up just a few times. The rearrangement uses TRBV7-9 and TRBJ1-2, with D perhaps TRBD1 (5 bases). The germline V gene has CDR1 SEHNR and CDR2 FQNEAQ (reference sequence). The CDR3 consists of 15 residues. Trimming stripped 1 base from V and 3 bases from J, with 12 bases between. Here the CDR3 reads CASSLESRGDYGYTF. The CDR3 bases are TGTGCCAGCAGCTTAGAGTCTCGAGGGGACTATGGCTACACCTTC.

In its sample, this clonotype was seen many times. The genes are TRBV29-1 and TRBJ2-3, with TRBD1 matching over 9 bases. This CDR3 has 14 residues. Germline V CDR1 and CDR2: SQVTM, ANQGSEA. J lost 5 bases, V lost 7 bases, and 10 bases had no gene match. The CDR3 loop is CSAAGDRVGDTQYF. CDR3 sequence (DNA): TGCAGCGCCGCCGGGGACAGGGTTGGAGATACGCAGTATTTT.

This clonotype has more than one count but fewer than ten. This chain links TRBV7-6 with TRBJ2-7; 10 bases align to TRBD1. The trim removed 5 bases at V and 4 bases at J, leaving 8 bases unmatched. CDR3 length: 15 amino acids. Germline CDR1 and CDR2: SGHVS and FNYEAQ. In nucleotides, the CDR3 is TGTGCCAGCAGCCCCCCCGGGACAGGGGCGTACGAGCAGTACTTC. Translation gives CASSPPGTGAYEQYF. Full variable domain (missing parts from reference TRBV7-6 and TRBJ2-7): GAGVSQSPRYKVTKRGQDVALRCDPISGHVSLYWYRQALGQGPEFLTYFNYEAQQDKSGLPNDRFSAERPEGSISTLTIQRTEQRDSAMYRCASSPPGTGAYEQYFGPGTRLTVT.

This clonotype has ten or more counts. The gene calls are TRBV6-2 or TRBV6-3 and TRBJ2-2; 16 bases agree with TRBD2. The length of the CDR3 is 19 residues. Germline V CDR1 and CDR2: MNHEY, SVGEGT. With V trimmed by 0 bases and J by 6 bases, 7 bases remained unmatched. The CDR3 nucleotides are TGTGCCAGCAGTTACTCCCCGGGACTAGCGGGAGGGCCCTCCGGGGAGCTGTTTTTT. Encoded protein: CASSYSPGLAGGPSGELFF.

In this sample, this clonotype turned up many times. The rearrangement joins TRBV20-1 to TRBJ2-7; D may be TRBD2 (5 bases). V was shortened by 5 bases and J by 2 bases, with 16 bases between the two germline ends. Germline V gene lookup returns CDR1 DFQATT and CDR2 SNEGSKA (reference sequence). This CDR3 is 14 amino acids long. In nucleotides, the CDR3 is TGCAGTGCTCCCGGGTCCGCGGGCGCCTACGAGCAGTACTTC. This codes for CSAPGSAGAYEQYF.

This clonotype has more than one count but fewer than ten. The chain has TRBV5-1 and TRBJ1-2; possible D gene TRBD1, 6 bases. CDR1 and CDR2 from the germline V gene are SGHRS and YFSETQ. The CDR3 length is 15 residues. V lost 4 bases and J lost 0, with 13 bases in between. CDR3 in amino acids: CASSADGQPNYGYTF. The CDR3 DNA reads TGCGCCAGCAGCGCGGATGGACAGCCTAACTATGGCTACACCTTC. The full variable domain, rest sourced from reference TRBV5-1 and TRBJ1-2, is KAGVTQTPRYLIKTRGQQVTLSCSPISGHRSVSWYQQTPGQGLQFLFEYFSETQRNKGNFPGRFSGRQFSNSRSEMNVSTLELGDSALYLCASSADGQPNYGYTFGSGTRLTVV.

The chain links TRBV14 to TRBJ1-1, with 10 nucleotides matching TRBD1. Trimming at V came to 3 bases and at J to 3 bases, leaving 7 bases not matched to a gene. In germline, CDR1 is SGHDN, CDR2 FVKESK. CDR3 length equals 16 residues. This CDR3 reads CASSQPGQGLDTEAFF. In DNA form, the CDR3 reads TGTGCCAGCAGCCAGCCGGGACAGGGGCTCGACACTGAAGCTTTCTTT. Together with reference TRBV14 and TRBJ1-1, the CDR3 gives the full variable domain: EAGVTQFPSHSVIEKGQTVTLRCDPISGHDNLYWYRRVMGKEIKFLLHFVKESKQDESGMPNNRFLAERTGGTYSTLKVQPAELEDSGVYFCASSQPGQGLDTEAFFGQGTRLTVV.

Only a few counts were recorded for this clonotype. The V and J genes are TRBV6-6 and TRBJ2-2; D unresolved. Germline CDR1 and CDR2: MNHNY and SVGAGI (reference sequence). The length of the CDR3 is 14 residues. Trimming removed 5 bases at V and 4 bases at J, with 11 bases between. The CDR3 sequence: CASSLPSPTGELFF. The CDR3 DNA is TGTGCCAGCAGTCTCCCCAGCCCCACCGGGGAGCTGTTTTTT.

This clonotype came up a few times. This chain connects TRBV12-5 to TRBJ1-1; D is ambiguous. Germline CDR1 reads LGHNT; CDR2 reads FRNRAP. Trimming left V 2 bases short and J 7 bases short, with 11 bases between. The CDR3 consists of 13 residues. The CDR3 DNA sequence: TGTGCTAGTGGTTTGCTGTCAGACCTTGAAGCTTTCTTT. Translated: CASGLLSDLEAFF.

A few counts support this clonotype. V usage is TRBV6-5 and J usage is TRBJ1-2; D possibly corresponds to TRBD1 (5 bases). V was cut by 7 bases and J by 3 bases, with 18 bases left in between. The CDR3 length is 15 residues. The germline V gene encodes CDR1 MNHEY and CDR2 SVGAGI. CDR3 sequence reads: CASITTSGQHYGYTF. The DNA of the CDR3 is TGTGCCAGCATCACTACCTCAGGGCAACACTATGGCTACACCTTC.

This clonotype occurred many times. The chain is built from TRBV5-4 and TRBJ2-5; D ambiguous. The CDR3 contains 15 residues. CDR1 and CDR2 (germline): SGHNT, YYREEE (reference sequence). The V gene lost 5 bases and the J gene lost 3 bases, with 17 bases spanning the gap. The CDR3 DNA follows: TGTGCCAGCAGTCCCCGGGCGCCCCCGGAAGAGACCCAGTACTTC. Translating it yields CASSPRAPPEETQYF. The full variable domain, its missing parts supplied by reference TRBV5-4 and TRBJ2-5, is ETGVTQSPTHLIKTRGQQVTLRCSSQSGHNTVSWYQQALGQGPQFIFQYYREEENGRGNFPPRFSGLQFPNYSSELNVNALELDDSALYLCASSPRAPPEETQYFGPGTRLLVL.

This clonotype came up many times. In nucleotides, the CDR3 is TGTGCCTGGAGCTATACCCGACAGGATAAGGTGTACAATGAGCAGTTCTTC. As protein: CAWSYTRQDKVYNEQFF. The rearrangement uses TRBV30 and TRBJ2-1; possibly TRBD1 for D (6 bases). V was shortened by 3 bases and J by 4 bases, with 22 bases between the two germline ends. CDR1 is GTSNPN, CDR2 SVGIG, per germline (reference sequence). The CDR3 is 17 amino acids.

This clonotype was observed a few times. This chain joins TRBV19 and TRBJ1-2, with 7 bases identical to TRBD1. V was pared by 4 bases and J by 7 bases, with 3 bases of the junction left unmatched. Per the germline V gene, CDR1 is LNHDA and CDR2 is SQIVND (reference sequence). This CDR3 has 12 amino acids. CDR3 nucleotides: TGTGCCAGTAGTACCCGACAGGGTGGCTACACCTTC. It yields the protein CASSTRQGGYTF.

This clonotype was seen repeatedly, ten times or more. This chain uses TRBV6-2 or TRBV6-3 with TRBJ1-2, with 7 bases matching TRBD1. Germline V lookup: CDR1 MNHEY, CDR2 SVGEGT. This CDR3 region has 17 residues. Trimming removed 0 bases from V and 3 bases from J; junction bases left unmatched: 10. The CDR3 sequence: CASSYSRRGRSDYGYTF. CDR3 DNA sequence: TGTGCCAGCAGTTACTCAAGGAGGGGGCGATCTGACTATGGCTACACCTTC.

This clonotype has only a few counts. This rearrangement joins TRBV12-3 or TRBV12-4 to TRBJ1-1; D gene ambiguous. This CDR3 has 17 amino acids. The germline V and J ends were trimmed by 5 bases and 3 bases, with 22 bases remaining between them. CDR3 DNA: TGTGCCAGCAGTAGACCTCCGTCGACCGGGAGGGACACTGAAGCTTTCTTT. Translated: CASSRPPSTGRDTEAFF.

The chain uses TRBV12-3 or TRBV12-4 and TRBJ1-5; no firm D call. The CDR3 covers 14 residues. The V end lost 3 bases, the J end lost 0 bases, and 6 bases lay between the germline ends. The CDR3 loop reads CASSFLNSNQPQHF. CDR3 sequence (DNA): TGTGCCAGCAGTTTTTTAAATAGCAATCAGCCCCAGCATTTT.

The chain links TRBV12-3 or TRBV12-4 to TRBJ2-5; 8 bases are a match to TRBD1. V shed 3 bases and J 5 bases; nucleotides not matched to a gene: 8. There are 15 residues in the CDR3. The CDR3 coding sequence is TGTGCCAGCAGTTTCCTGACAGGGGTGTTGGAGACCCAGTACTTC. It yields the protein CASSFLTGVLETQYF.

The chain links TRBV29-1 to TRBJ2-3; D is undetermined. This CDR3 region has 12 residues. V lost 3 bases and J 0 bases, leaving 4 bases between the germline ends. Germline lookup yields CDR1 SQVTM and CDR2 ANQGSEA. CDR3 DNA: TGCAGCGTTGAGGCTAGCACAGATACGCAGTATTTT. Translating gives CSVEASTDTQYF.

This clonotype occurred many times. This rearrangement joins TRBV11-2 to TRBJ2-7; D not certain. Germline V gene lookup returns CDR1 SGHAT and CDR2 FQNNGV. With 1 base removed from V and 3 bases from J, the gap between germline ends came to 4 bases. The CDR3 has 12 amino acids. CDR3 amino acids: CASSLVRYEQYF. The CDR3 DNA is TGTGCCAGCAGCTTAGTACGCTACGAGCAGTACTTC.